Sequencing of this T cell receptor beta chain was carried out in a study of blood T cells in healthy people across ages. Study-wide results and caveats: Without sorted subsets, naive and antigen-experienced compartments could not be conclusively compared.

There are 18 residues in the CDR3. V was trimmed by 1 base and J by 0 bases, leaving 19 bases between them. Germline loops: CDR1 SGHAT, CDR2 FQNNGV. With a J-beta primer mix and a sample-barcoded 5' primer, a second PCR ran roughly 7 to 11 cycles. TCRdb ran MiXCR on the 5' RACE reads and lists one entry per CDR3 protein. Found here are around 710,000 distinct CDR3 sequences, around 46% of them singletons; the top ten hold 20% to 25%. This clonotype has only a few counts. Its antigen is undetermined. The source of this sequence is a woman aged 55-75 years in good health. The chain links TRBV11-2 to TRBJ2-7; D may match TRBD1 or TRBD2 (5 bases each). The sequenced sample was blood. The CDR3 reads CASSLAPPGRFSSYEQYF. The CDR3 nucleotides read TGTGCCAGCAGCTTAGCCCCACCGGGACGGTTTAGCTCCTACGAGCAGTACTTC. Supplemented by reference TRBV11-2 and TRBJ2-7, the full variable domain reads EAGVAQSPRYKIIEKRQSVAFWCNPISGHATLYWYQQILGQGPKLLIQFQNNGVVDDSQLPKDRFSAERLKGVDSTLKIQPAKLEDSAVYLCASSLAPPGRFSSYEQYFGPGTRLTVT.